Here is one TCR beta chain with its context. This clonotype was observed at least ten times. What this receptor recognizes is not known. No much larger clonotype is one base removed from it; base qualities were not supplied. The entry originates in a study of T cells after yellow fever vaccination (dated by TCRdb to between 2018 and 2020). In the study overall: The SMART-Seq v4 Ultra Low Input RNA kit was used to prepare libraries from fractions with low cell numbers. To follow T-cell clones before and after both primary and booster YFV17D yellow fever vaccination, bulk TCR alpha and beta repertoires underwent longitudinal sequencing. Two healthy male donors made up the cohort, one aged 18 to 29 years and the other aged 30 to 40 years. Bulk PBMC replicates and cell subsets were isolated from blood drawn at multiple timepoints before and after both primary and secondary immunization.

Overall results and qualifications from the work: Computational filtering was needed because FACS-sorted repertoires could contain abundant contaminating clonotypes from the bulk population. Compared with the primary T-cell response, the secondary T-cell response was weaker but faster, peaking on day 5 rather than day 15. A small fraction of clonotypes showed up in both the CD4 and CD8 compartments, probably as a result of convergent recombination. After the booster, most clones that had expanded after primary vaccination were detected again (around 96% of CD4 and around nine tenths of CD8), suggesting broad maintenance of memory. The study included only a couple of donors, which limits how far the findings can be generalized.

Synthesis of TCR cDNA relied on 5'RACE template switching, a step that introduced a universal primer site along with unique molecular identifiers. Priming for cDNA synthesis came from both the TCR alpha and TCR beta constant segments. Library amplification involved two PCR steps, and the second step added sample barcodes and sequencing adapters. Sequencing of libraries was done on Illumina HiSeq 2500 (2x100 bp) or NovaSeq (2x150 bp). On the authors' methods: MIGEC handled demultiplexing of reads and collapsing into UMI consensus sequences, while MiXCR performed V(D)J alignment. Using edgeR on replicate PBMC samples, clonotypes were called vaccine-responding if FDR was below 0.01 and the log2 fold change was above 5 up to day 15. CD4 or CD8 identity was assigned to each bulk clonotype according to whether the clonotype was present at higher abundance in the sequenced CD4 repertoire or the sequenced CD8 repertoire. TCRdb took the public reads, trimmed them with fastp at Q25, ran MiXCR for clone calling and kept in-frame beta chains. Merged by CDR3 protein, the rows form single entries marked with the most common genes and DNA. Here the V and J calls rest on TCRdb's processing, not on the authors' analysis. The sample yields roughly 150,000 distinct CDR3 sequences; 7% to 9% were counted once. The ten top clones hold around 0.73% of the sample.

V is clipped by 0 bases and J by 10 bases, and the sequence between their germline boundaries is 19 bases long. The CDR3 holds 15 amino acids from the cysteine to the phenylalanine. The sequence is cut down to CDR3 DNA, 45 bases in frame from base 1. CDR1 and CDR2 are drawn from the germline V gene: SGHRS, YFSETQ. The treatment or condition label for this specimen denotes: live attenuated yellow fever vaccine strain. A standard Ficoll-Paque protocol was used to isolate PBMCs from peripheral blood. Dynabeads CD4 and CD8 positive selection kits were used to isolate the CD4 and CD8 T-cell fractions. TriZol was used to extract RNA from bulk PBMCs, CD4 and CD8 fractions, and dextramer-positive and dextramer-negative fractions.

Here the chain combines TRBV5-1 and TRBJ1-1, with no reliable assignment of the D segment. The source is a man aged 30 to 45 who received the YFV17D yellow fever vaccine. The sample was CD4+ T cells sorted from PBMCs, taken 5 days after the yellow fever booster vaccination. The CDR3 here reads CASSLEMPGSRTAFF. The DNA reads as follows: TGCGCCAGCAGCTTGGAAATGCCCGGGAGCCGTACAGCTTTCTTT.